Shown below are 15 T cell receptor beta chains from a single sample sequenced in a study of T-cell reconstitution after alpha-beta-depleted transplantation in children. The library targeted TCRbeta and was prepared with unique molecular identifiers. Using its own MiXCR run on the PCR reads, TCRdb lists one record per CDR3 protein. The table has under 300,000 distinct CDR3 sequences, roughly 10% seen once; the top ten hold less than 25%. The specimen was peripheral blood, collected 180 days after TCRalphabeta/CD19-depleted stem cell transplant. These receptors all stem from a male patient aged 2 to 9 who had a stem cell transplant for chronic granulomatous disease, so the T cells may come from the graft donor.

In regard to this clonotype: Compared with germline, one end of the junction differs, possibly owing to a read error. The rearrangement links TRBV6-2 or TRBV6-3 to TRBJ1-5; D is ambiguous. Germline lookup yields CDR1 MNHEY and CDR2 SVGEGT. The CDR3 is 14 amino acids. CDR3: CASSYGNPYQPHHF. DNA of the CDR3: TGTGCCAGCAGTTACGGGAACCCCTATCAGCCCCATCATTTT.

At least ten counts were recorded for this clonotype. This chain links TRBV3-1 with TRBJ2-2; D gene ambiguous. Trimming cost V 8 bases and J 5 bases, with 15 bases left between them. CDR1 and CDR2 from the germline V gene are LGHDT and YNNKEL (reference sequence). This CDR3 has 14 residues. In DNA, the CDR3 is TGTGCCAGCGGAAGCCTCATTGATACCGGGGAGCTGTTTTTT. Its translation is CASGSLIDTGELFF.

In this sample, this clonotype turned up many times. The V gene is TRBV5-1, the J gene TRBJ2-1; 13 bases line up with TRBD2. CDR3 length: 14 amino acids. The V gene end was trimmed by 9 bases and the J gene end by 6 bases; junction bases not matched to a gene: 6. Germline loops: CDR1 SGHRS, CDR2 YFSETQ. The CDR3 protein is CATQLAGGVNEQFF. The CDR3, as DNA: TGCGCCACCCAACTAGCGGGAGGGGTCAATGAGCAGTTCTTC. Full variable domain (rest looked up from reference TRBV5-1 and TRBJ2-1): KAGVTQTPRYLIKTRGQQVTLSCSPISGHRSVSWYQQTPGQGLQFLFEYFSETQRNKGNFPGRFSGRQFSNSRSEMNVSTLELGDSALYLCATQLAGGVNEQFFGPGTRLTVL.

This clonotype was seen at least ten times. The gene calls are TRBV28 and TRBJ1-6; 7 bases line up with TRBD1. CDR1 is MDHEN and CDR2 is SYDVKM in the germline V gene. CDR3 length: 16 amino acids. The junction had 5 bases not matched to a gene; V was cut back by 6 bases and J by 0 bases. The CDR3 reads CASRKRGHSYNSPLHF. In DNA form, the CDR3 reads TGTGCCAGCAGGAAAAGGGGGCACTCCTATAATTCACCCCTCCACTTT.

This clonotype was picked up many times. The V gene is TRBV5-5, the J gene TRBJ1-1; 11 positions agree with TRBD1. CDR3 length equals 13 residues. V was clipped by 2 bases and J by 13 bases; unmatched bases: 7. Germline CDR1 is SGHKS and CDR2 is YYEKEE (reference sequence). The CDR3 here is CASSLGTGTGGFF. DNA of the CDR3: TGTGCCAGCAGCTTAGGCACCGGGACAGGGGGTTTCTTT.

This clonotype was picked up many times. The gene calls are TRBV5-1 and TRBJ2-7; 9 bases fit TRBD1. With 2 bases clipped from V and 6 bases from J, the junction kept 6 bases outside the gene matches. Germline V gene data show CDR1 as SGHRS and CDR2 as YFSETQ. This CDR3 has 14 amino acids. DNA of the CDR3: TGCGCCAGCAGCTTCGGGACAGGGCGGGTCGAGCAGTACTTC. Translated, it gives CASSFGTGRVEQYF.

This clonotype was counted at least ten times. This chain joins TRBV28 and TRBJ2-7; TRBD2 is a possible D gene (6 bases). V dropped 4 bases and J dropped 5 bases, with 9 bases sitting between them. CDR3 size: 12 residues. Germline lookup yields CDR1 MDHEN and CDR2 SYDVKM. The CDR3 loop is CASSSGSDEQYF. CDR3 DNA: TGTGCCAGCAGTTCCGGGAGCGACGAGCAGTACTTC. The full variable domain, in which reference TRBV28 and TRBJ2-7 provide the parts outside the CDR3, is DVKVTQSSRYLVKRTGEKVFLECVQDMDHENMFWYRQDPGLGLRLIYFSYDVKMKEKGDIPEGYSVSREKKERFSLILESASTNQTSMYLCASSSGSDEQYFGPGTRLTVT.

This chain joins TRBV5-4 and TRBJ2-5; 9 nucleotides agree with TRBD1. The CDR3 length is 15 residues. V was pared by 0 bases and J by 2 bases, with 2 bases of the junction left unmatched. The V gene's germline CDR1 is SGHNT and CDR2 YYREEE (reference sequence). The DNA for the CDR3 is TGTGCCAGCAGCTTGGGGGACAGGGCACAAGAGACCCAGTACTTC. Residues: CASSLGDRAQETQYF.

Ten or more counts support this clonotype. The J gene is TRBJ2-5, the V gene TRBV12-3 or TRBV12-4; 16 nucleotides match TRBD2. With 3 bases clipped from V and 2 bases from J, the junction kept 12 bases outside the gene matches. CDR3 length: 20 residues. The CDR3 DNA reads as TGTGCCAGCAGTTTGGGACTAGCGGGAGGGCTCTCCGTAGGACAAGAGACCCAGTACTTC. This sequence encodes CASSLGLAGGLSVGQETQYF.

In this sample, this clonotype turned up a few times. The chain employs TRBV14 and TRBJ2-7, with D perhaps TRBD2 (5 bases). Trimming removed 2 bases at V and 5 bases at J, with 13 bases between. Germline CDR1 reads SGHDN; CDR2 reads FVKESK. The CDR3 contains 14 residues. The CDR3 DNA reads as TGTGCCAGCAGCCAATTCGAGGGCCCCAACGAGCAGTACTTC. Translating it yields CASSQFEGPNEQYF. Supplemented by reference TRBV14 and TRBJ2-7, the full variable domain reads EAGVTQFPSHSVIEKGQTVTLRCDPISGHDNLYWYRRVMGKEIKFLLHFVKESKQDESGMPNNRFLAERTGGTYSTLKVQPAELEDSGVYFCASSQFEGPNEQYFGPGTRLTVT.

The sample holds many counts of this clonotype. The V and J genes are TRBV5-1 and TRBJ2-1; a possible D gene is TRBD1 (5 bases). V lost 1 base, J lost 3 bases, and 8 bases lay in between. This CDR3 spans 14 amino acids. CDR1 SGHRS and CDR2 YFSETQ come from the germline V gene. DNA of the CDR3: TGCGCCAGCAGCTTGCCACAGGTCTACAATGAGCAGTTCTTC. Its translation is CASSLPQVYNEQFF.

This clonotype was found many times. The chain is built from TRBV5-1 and TRBJ1-1, with 7 nucleotides matching TRBD1. The CDR3 spans 14 residues. Germline CDR1 SGHRS, CDR2 YFSETQ. V shed 4 bases, J shed 4 bases, and the junction held 7 bases outside the gene matches. The CDR3 coding sequence is TGCGCCAGCAGCCCCGGACAGGCGGGCACTGAAGCTTTCTTT. Translated, it gives CASSPGQAGTEAFF.

This clonotype was recorded at least ten times. The V and J genes are TRBV10-3 and TRBJ1-5; the match to TRBD1 covers 8 bases. Per germline, CDR1 ENHRY and CDR2 SYGVKD. The CDR3 length is 14 residues. The V segment lost 5 bases and the J segment 6 bases; nucleotides outside the gene matches: 6. The CDR3 coding sequence is TGTGCCATCAGTCGGACAGGGCCGGCTCAGCCCCAGCATTTT. Translated: CAISRTGPAQPQHF.

This clonotype was observed at least ten times. The chain is built from TRBV4-1 and TRBJ1-2, with 8 bases identical to TRBD1. The CDR3 is 17 amino acids. J lost 8 bases, V lost 2 bases, and 16 bases had no gene match. Germline V lookup: CDR1 MGHRA, CDR2 YSYEKL. The CDR3 sequence: CASSQITGTGDARGYTF. Written as DNA, the CDR3 is TGCGCCAGCAGCCAAATCACCGGGACAGGCGACGCGCGGGGCTACACCTTC.

As to this clonotype: This may come from a read error, since a much larger clone is one base off. The rearrangement joins TRBV7-2 to TRBJ2-5, with a possible D match to TRBD2 (5 bases). In germline, CDR1 is SGHTA, CDR2 FQGNSA. The CDR3 contains 13 residues. In nucleotides, the CDR3 is TGTGCCAGCAGCTTAGGGGCCTGGGAGACCCGGTACTTC. Its protein is CASSLGAWETRYF. The complete variable domain, with remaining parts taken from reference TRBV7-2 and TRBJ2-5, reads GAGVSQSPSNKVTEKGKDVELRCDPISGHTALYWYRQSLGQGLEFLIYFQGNSAPDKSGLPSDRFSAERTGGSVSTLTIQRTQQEDSAVYLCASSLGAWETRYFGPGTRLLVL.